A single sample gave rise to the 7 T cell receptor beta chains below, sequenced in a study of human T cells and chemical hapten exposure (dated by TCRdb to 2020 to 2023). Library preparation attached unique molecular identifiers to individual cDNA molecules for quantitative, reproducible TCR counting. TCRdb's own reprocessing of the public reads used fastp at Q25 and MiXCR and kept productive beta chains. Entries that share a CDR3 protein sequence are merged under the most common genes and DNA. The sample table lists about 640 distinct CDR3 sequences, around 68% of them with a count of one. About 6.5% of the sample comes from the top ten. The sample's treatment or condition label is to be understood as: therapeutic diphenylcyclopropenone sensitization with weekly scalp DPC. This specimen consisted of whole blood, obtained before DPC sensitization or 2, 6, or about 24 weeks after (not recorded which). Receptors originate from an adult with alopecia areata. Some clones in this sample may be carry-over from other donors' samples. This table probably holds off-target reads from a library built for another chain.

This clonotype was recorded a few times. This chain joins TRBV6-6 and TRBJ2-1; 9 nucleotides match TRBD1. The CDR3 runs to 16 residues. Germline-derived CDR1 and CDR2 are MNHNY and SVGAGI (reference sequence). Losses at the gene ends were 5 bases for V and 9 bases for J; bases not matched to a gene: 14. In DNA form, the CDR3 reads TGTGCCAGCAGTGAACCCGGGACAGGGTCGTCCGCTGAGCAGTTCTTC. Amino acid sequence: CASSEPGTGSSAEQFF.

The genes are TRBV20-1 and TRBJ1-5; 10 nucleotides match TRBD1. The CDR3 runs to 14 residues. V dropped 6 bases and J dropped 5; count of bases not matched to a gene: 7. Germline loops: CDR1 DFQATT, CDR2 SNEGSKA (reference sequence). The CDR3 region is CSATLGQGYQPQHF. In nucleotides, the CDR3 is TGCAGTGCAACCCTGGGACAGGGGTATCAGCCCCAGCATTTT.

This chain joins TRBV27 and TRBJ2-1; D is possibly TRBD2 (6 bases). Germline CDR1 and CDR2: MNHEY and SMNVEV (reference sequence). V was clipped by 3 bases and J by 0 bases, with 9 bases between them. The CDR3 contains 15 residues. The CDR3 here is CASSLGGPSYNEQFF. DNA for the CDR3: TGTGCCAGCAGTTTGGGGGGTCCCTCCTACAATGAGCAGTTCTTC.

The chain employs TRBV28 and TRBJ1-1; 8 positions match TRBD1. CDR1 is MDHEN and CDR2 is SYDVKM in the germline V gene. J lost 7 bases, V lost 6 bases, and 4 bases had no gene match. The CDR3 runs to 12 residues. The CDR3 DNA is TGTGCCAGCAGCCGAGACAGGGGTGAAGCTTTCTTT. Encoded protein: CASSRDRGEAFF.

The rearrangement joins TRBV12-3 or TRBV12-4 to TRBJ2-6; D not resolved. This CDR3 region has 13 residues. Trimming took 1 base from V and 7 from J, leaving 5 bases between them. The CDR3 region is CASSLGVANVLTF. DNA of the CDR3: TGTGCCAGCAGTTTAGGAGTTGCCAACGTCCTGACTTTC.

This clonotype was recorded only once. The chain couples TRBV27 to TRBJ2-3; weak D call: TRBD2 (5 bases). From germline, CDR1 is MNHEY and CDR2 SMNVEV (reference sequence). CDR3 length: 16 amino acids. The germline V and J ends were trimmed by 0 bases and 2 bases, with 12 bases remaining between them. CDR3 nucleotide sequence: TGTGCCAGCAGTTTATCCTACGGACTGAACACAGATACGCAGTATTTT. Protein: CASSLSYGLNTDTQYF.

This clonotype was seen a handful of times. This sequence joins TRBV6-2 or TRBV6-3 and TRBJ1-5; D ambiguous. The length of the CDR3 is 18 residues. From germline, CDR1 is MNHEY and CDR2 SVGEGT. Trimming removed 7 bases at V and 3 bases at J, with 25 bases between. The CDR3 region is CASKGSSSFPGINQPQHF. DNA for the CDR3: TGTGCCAGCAAGGGCTCCTCTTCTTTCCCGGGTATCAATCAGCCCCAGCATTTT.